This TCR beta chain is drawn from a study of T cell repertoires in cytomegalovirus infection. V lost 3 bases and J lost 2, with 20 bases in between. This CDR3 comprises 18 residues. Germline values: CDR1 KGHSH, CDR2 LQKENI. TCRdb ran MiXCR on the reads and lists one entry per CDR3 protein. Of some 480,000 distinct CDR3 sequences detected, 33% appear once; the ten largest clones hold about 17%. This clonotype occurred once. The target antigen is unknown. The TCR comes from a human donor in good health (CMV status not recorded). Some clones in this sample may be carry-over from other donors' samples. The chain couples TRBV18 to TRBJ1-3; D is possibly TRBD1 (5 bases). The source material was cultured PBMCs, sampled from culture after CMV antigen stimulation. CDR3 coding DNA: TGTGCCAGCTCACCGACTAGGGGTATGAGCTCTGCTGGAAACACCATATATTTT. Encoded protein: CASSPTRGMSSAGNTIYF.